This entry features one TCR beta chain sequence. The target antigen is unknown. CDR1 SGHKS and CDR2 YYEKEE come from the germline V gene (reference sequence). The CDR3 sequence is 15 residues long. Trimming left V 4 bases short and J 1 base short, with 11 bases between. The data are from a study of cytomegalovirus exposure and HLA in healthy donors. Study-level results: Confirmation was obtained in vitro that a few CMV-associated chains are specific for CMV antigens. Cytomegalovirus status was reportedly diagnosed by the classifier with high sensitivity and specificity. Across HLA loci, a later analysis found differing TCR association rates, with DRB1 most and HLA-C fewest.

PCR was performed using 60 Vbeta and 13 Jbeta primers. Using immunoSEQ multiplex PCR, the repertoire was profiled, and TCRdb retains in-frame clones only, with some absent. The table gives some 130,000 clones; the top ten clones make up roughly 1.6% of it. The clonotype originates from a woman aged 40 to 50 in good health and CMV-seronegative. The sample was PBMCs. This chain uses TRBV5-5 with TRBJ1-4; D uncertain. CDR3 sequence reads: CASSPIPRTNEKLFF. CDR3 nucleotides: TGTGCCAGCAGCCCGATCCCCAGAACTAATGAAAAACTGTTTTTT.